Shown below are 5 T cell receptor beta chains from a single sample sequenced in a study of T cell repertoires in cytomegalovirus infection. TCRdb reprocessed the reads via MiXCR and lists one record per CDR3 protein. The table has about 250,000 distinct CDR3 sequences, about 12% seen once. Sequenced: PBMCs. The source of these receptors is a human donor in good health (CMV status not recorded). Some clones in this sample may be carry-over from other donors' samples.

Here the CDR3 DNA reads TGTGCCAGCAGTTACGCGCTAGCGGGAGGGTACCCTTACGAGCAGTACTTC. Residues: CASSYALAGGYPYEQYF. This chain uses TRBV6-1 with TRBJ2-7; 12 bases line up with TRBD2. The germline V gene has CDR1 MNHNS and CDR2 SASEGT. V gave up 5 bases and J gave up 4 bases; unmatched junction bases: 12. The CDR3 has 17 amino acids.

V and J are TRBV2 and TRBJ2-7; 11 positions match TRBD1. The CDR3 runs 14 residues. The germline gives CDR1 SNHLY, CDR2 FYNNEI. The trim removed 7 bases at V and 3 bases at J, leaving 5 bases unmatched. The CDR3 loop reads CASKTGTGGYEQYF. In nucleotides, the CDR3 is TGTGCCAGCAAGACCGGGACAGGGGGCTACGAGCAGTACTTC.

The chain combines TRBV5-6 with TRBJ1-1, with a possible D match to TRBD1 (5 bases). The CDR3 has 18 amino acids. V shed 3 bases and J shed 8 bases, with 29 bases lying between them. Germline CDR1 reads SGHDT; CDR2 reads YYEEEE. The CDR3 spells CASSSLSQTGTTAREAFF. The CDR3 bases are TGTGCCAGCAGCTCATTATCTCAGACCGGGACGACTGCTAGAGAAGCTTTCTTT.

This clonotype is deemed medium-sized (0.01 to 0.1%). This chain connects TRBV7-2 to TRBJ2-1; 9 bases align to TRBD2. CDR1 is SGHTA, CDR2 FQGNSA, per germline. The CDR3 covers 16 residues. V lost 4 bases to trimming and J lost 5 bases; unmatched junction nucleotides: 9. The CDR3 DNA reads as TGTGCCAGCAGCTCGCGGACTAGCGATCTCCACAATGAGCAGTTCTTC. This codes for CASSSRTSDLHNEQFF.

The J gene is TRBJ1-5, the V gene TRBV6-5; a weak D match, TRBD1 (6 bases). V was cut by 6 bases and J by 4 bases, with 16 bases left in between. The CDR3 runs 15 residues. Germline CDR1 and CDR2: MNHEY and SVGAGI. This CDR3 is CASSSAGAQNQPQHF. The CDR3 region has the DNA TGTGCCAGCAGCTCAGCAGGGGCCCAAAATCAGCCCCAGCATTTT.